These T cell receptor beta chains were read from a single sample in a study of cytomegalovirus exposure and HLA in healthy donors. Some clones are missing from TCRdb's copy, which holds only in-frame ones; the method was immunoSEQ multiplex PCR. The profile covers 100,000 to 150,000 clones, with about 80% appearing a single time and around 1.8% taken by the ten largest. What was sequenced was PBMCs. These receptors originate from a woman in her 50s in good health and CMV-seronegative. The CDR3 runs from the conserved cysteine through the conserved F or W.

V gene	J gene	CDR3 protein
TRBV5-1	TRBJ1-4	CASSLQAADEKLFF
TRBV7-9	TRBJ2-2	CASSQTSGTGELFF
TRBV27	TRBJ2-5	CASSWGTGFETQYF
TRBV5-1	TRBJ2-3	CASSWTSGRTGTDTQYF
TRBV4-1	TRBJ2-6	CASSQRQGAYGANVLTF
TRBV29-1	TRBJ2-5	CSVADSFQETQYF
TRBV7-2	TRBJ1-4	CASSLGTGGGEKLFF
TRBV5-6	TRBJ1-1	CASSYGQEAFF
TRBV9	TRBJ2-3	CASSVEGQDTDTQYF
TRBV7-2	TRBJ1-5	CASSVRGGAQPQHF
TRBV7-3	TRBJ2-5	CASSLYRAGGPIETQYF
TRBV6-5	TRBJ1-2	CASSYRGGYYGYTF
TRBV7-8	TRBJ2-7	CASSRREAPEQYF
TRBV15	TRBJ2-3	CATSSHGVGTDTQYF
TRBV19	TRBJ2-1	CASSGTSHFLFSYNEQFF
TRBV5-1	TRBJ2-7	CASSFRSMDEQYF
TRBV6-5	TRBJ1-1	CASSSPGGNTEAFF
TRBV5-6	TRBJ2-3	CASSDMRQSTDTQYF
TRBV5-4	TRBJ2-1	CASSFGRTSGEEREQFF
TRBV25-1	TRBJ2-1	CASRPGLPPDNEQFF
TRBV5-1	TRBJ2-1	CASSAGLAGVGDEQFF
TRBV9	TRBJ2-4	CASSDRDIQYF
TRBV5-4	TRBJ1-2	CASSEQGANYGYTF
TRBV6-6	TRBJ2-2	CASGAGGAGELFF
TRBV13	TRBJ2-3	CASSEAGPDTQYF